Listed here are 12 T cell receptor beta chains from one sample, sequenced in a study of T cell changes during pregnancy in multiple sclerosis. Here immunoSEQ multiplex PCR was the method, and the copy in TCRdb shows in-frame clones only, minus some. The sample records 70,000 to 95,000 clones, approximately 94% being singletons. This specimen was peripheral blood, taken after pregnancy. All receptors come from a female donor in good health, enrolled as a control in a pregnancy study.

V is TRBV29-1 and J is TRBJ1-4; D may be TRBD1 (5 bases). Deletions cut 5 bases from V and 2 bases from J, with 12 bases between. The CDR3 runs 14 residues. Looked up from germline, CDR1 is SQVTM and CDR2 is ANQGSEA. CDR3 loop: CSVSQGATNEKLFF. The CDR3 nucleotides are TGCAGCGTTTCTCAGGGTGCGACTAATGAAAAACTGTTTTTT.

This chain joins TRBV5-4 and TRBJ2-1; D perhaps matches TRBD2 (6 bases). Germline V gives CDR1 SGHNT, CDR2 YYREEE (reference sequence). V lost 1 base and J lost 9, with 23 bases in between. The CDR3 sequence is 17 residues long. The CDR3 sequence is CASSLRGIEGPRGEQFF. CDR3 in DNA: TGTGCCAGCAGCTTGCGGGGGATTGAGGGACCGCGTGGTGAGCAGTTCTTC.

CDR3 region: CASPRDAVQGGNQPQHF. The CDR3 region has the DNA TGTGCCAGCCCGCGGGACGCCGTCCAGGGGGGCAATCAGCCCCAGCATTTT. The genes are TRBV21-1 and TRBJ1-5; TRBD1 is the table's D call and was not checked against the DNA. TRBV21-1 has pseudogene status. The CDR3 consists of 17 residues.

CDR3 residues: CASSSPPRSKGRATQYF. The CDR3 DNA is TGTGCCAGCAGCTCTCCCCCCCGGTCGAAAGGGAGGGCGACCCAGTACTTC. V is TRBV27 and J is TRBJ2-5, with 7 nucleotides matching TRBD2. This CDR3 spans 17 amino acids. The germline V gene has CDR1 MNHEY and CDR2 SMNVEV (reference sequence). Germline trimming cut 6 bases from V and 7 bases from J; bases unmatched to any gene: 20.

The chain uses TRBV5-6 and TRBJ2-7; D not resolved. Per germline, CDR1 SGHDT and CDR2 YYEEEE. The CDR3 spans 11 residues. Trimming pared 3 bases from V and 6 bases from J, leaving 7 bases between. In DNA form, the CDR3 reads TGTGCCAGCAGCTCCCCAGTCGAGCAGTACTTC. Translating gives CASSSPVEQYF.

The chain uses TRBV23-1 and TRBJ2-3; 7 nucleotides agree with TRBD1. TRBV23-1 is treated as an ORF (open reading frame) with a function not yet certain. The junction had 17 bases not matched to a gene; V was cut back by 4 bases and J by 7 bases. The CDR3 runs to 17 residues. DNA for the CDR3: TGCGCCAGCAGTCGCGCCGGGGACAGCTCCCTCGGTAATACGCAGTATTTT. Residues: CASSRAGDSSLGNTQYF.

The rearrangement joins TRBV5-4 to TRBJ2-7, with TRBD2 matching over 7 bases. V lost 4 bases, J lost 2 bases, and 9 bases stayed unmatched. Germline CDR1 reads SGHNT; CDR2 reads YYREEE (reference sequence). This CDR3 contains 15 residues. The DNA of the CDR3 is TGTGCCAGCAGCGGTGGCGTAGCGGGTGCCTACGAGCAGTACTTC. As protein: CASSGGVAGAYEQYF.

This chain joins TRBV11-3 and TRBJ2-7; TRBD2 aligns across 7 bases. This CDR3 region has 12 residues. The V gene's germline CDR1 is SGHNT and CDR2 YENEEA. Trimming removed 4 bases from V and 5 bases from J; junction bases left unmatched: 2. The CDR3 is CASSWGGDEQYF. The CDR3 DNA follows: TGTGCCAGCAGCTGGGGGGGAGACGAGCAGTACTTC.

J is TRBJ1-5 and V is TRBV30; D might be TRBD1 (5 bases). The V gene's germline CDR1 is GTSNPN and CDR2 SVGIG (reference sequence). This CDR3 comprises 13 residues. V shed 1 base and J shed 5 bases, with 9 bases lying between them. The CDR3 loop reads CAWSGQYDQPQHF. The CDR3 nucleotides read TGTGCCTGGAGTGGACAGTACGATCAGCCCCAGCATTTT.

This clone turned up a few times. The chain carries TRBV19 and TRBJ1-2, with D possibly being TRBD1 (6 bases). The ends were cut back, 1 base at V and 5 bases at J, with 14 bases in the middle. The CDR3 is made up of 15 amino acids. Germline CDR1 reads LNHDA; CDR2 reads SQIVND (reference sequence). CDR3 coding DNA: TGTGCCAGTAGTATAGGGCAGGGGCAGATATATGGCTACACCTTC. This codes for CASSIGQGQIYGYTF.

J is TRBJ1-3 and V is TRBV2; 7 bases agree with TRBD1. From germline, CDR1 is SNHLY and CDR2 FYNNEI. The trim removed 5 bases at V and 0 bases at J, leaving 4 bases unmatched. The CDR3 covers 15 residues. The chain's CDR3 is CASSRGQNSGNTIYF. CDR3 sequence (DNA): TGTGCCAGCAGTCGGGGACAGAACTCTGGAAACACCATATATTTT.

This chain connects TRBV5-1 to TRBJ1-5; weak D call: TRBD1 (5 bases). The CDR3 length is 15 residues. Germline-derived CDR1 and CDR2 are SGHRS and YFSETQ. V lost 4 bases to trimming and J lost 4 bases, with 15 bases between them. The CDR3 DNA follows: TGCGCCAGCAGCCCCGGGGGGGGAGCAAATCAGCCCCAGCATTTT. Translated, it gives CASSPGGGANQPQHF.